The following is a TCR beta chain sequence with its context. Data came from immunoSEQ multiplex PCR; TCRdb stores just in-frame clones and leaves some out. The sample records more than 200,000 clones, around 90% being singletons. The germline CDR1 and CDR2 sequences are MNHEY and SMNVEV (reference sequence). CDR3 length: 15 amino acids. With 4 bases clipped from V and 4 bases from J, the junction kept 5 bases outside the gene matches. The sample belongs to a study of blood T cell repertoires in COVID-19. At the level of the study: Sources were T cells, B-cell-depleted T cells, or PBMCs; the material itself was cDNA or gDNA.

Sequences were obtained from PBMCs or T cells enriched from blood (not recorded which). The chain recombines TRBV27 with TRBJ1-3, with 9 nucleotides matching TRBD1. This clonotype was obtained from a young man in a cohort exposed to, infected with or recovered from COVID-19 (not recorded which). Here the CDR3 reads CASSSIGTGGNTIYF. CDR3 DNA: TGTGCCAGCAGTTCGATCGGGACAGGGGGAAACACCATATATTTT.